A single sample gave rise to the 18 T cell receptor beta chains below, sequenced in a study of T cell responses to AZD1222 COVID-19 vaccine. Assay used: immunoSEQ multiplex PCR; TCRdb lists only in-frame clones, some missing. The sample includes over 40,000 clones, 65% to 85% of them seen just once. The sample in question was peripheral blood, obtained on day 0 of AZD1222 vaccination. These receptors all stem from an adult in good health.

Only a few counts were recorded for this clone. The J gene is TRBJ1-1, the V gene TRBV28; 9 bases fit TRBD1. V gave up 3 bases and J gave up 5 bases; unmatched junction bases: 7. Per the germline V gene, CDR1 is MDHEN and CDR2 is SYDVKM. The CDR3 runs 15 residues. CDR3 coding DNA: TGTGCCAGCAGTTTGGCCGGGACAGGGCCAACTGAAGCTTTCTTT. Translated: CASSLAGTGPTEAFF.

The CDR3 region has the DNA TGTGCCAGCAGCCAAGGAGGTCAAGCCTACGAGCAGTACTTC. This codes for CASSQGGQAYEQYF. The chain couples TRBV3-1 (or the pseudogene TRBV3-2) to TRBJ2-7; no reliable D call. The CDR3 has 14 residues. Looked up from germline, CDR1 is LGHDT and CDR2 is YNNKEL (reference sequence). V lost 1 base to trimming and J lost 2 bases, with 9 bases between them.

The rearrangement links TRBV18 to TRBJ1-1, with D unclear. The CDR3 contains 15 residues. Trimming took 4 bases from V and 0 from J, leaving 12 bases between them. Germline V gives CDR1 KGHSH, CDR2 LQKENI. The CDR3 region is CASSLIDLLNTEAFF. The CDR3 DNA follows: TGTGCCAGCTCACTCATAGATCTGTTGAACACTGAAGCTTTCTTT.

This clone was counted once. The chain couples TRBV5-6 to TRBJ1-4, with 7 positions matching TRBD1. Germline CDR1 and CDR2: SGHDT and YYEEEE. The CDR3 totals 15 residues. V shed 0 bases, J shed 8 bases, and the junction held 7 bases outside the gene matches. The CDR3 is CASSLVGTEAEKLFF. The CDR3 DNA follows: TGTGCCAGCAGCTTGGTTGGGACAGAGGCAGAAAAACTGTTTTTT.

J is TRBJ1-6 and V is TRBV28; D gene ambiguous. The CDR3 sequence is 12 residues long. CDR1 is MDHEN and CDR2 is SYDVKM in the germline V gene. V was shortened by 1 base and J by 9 bases, with 4 bases between the two germline ends. Here the CDR3 DNA reads TGTGCCAGCAGTTTATTGGTTTCACCCCTCCACTTT. This sequence encodes CASSLLVSPLHF.

In DNA, the CDR3 is TGTGCCAGCAGTGTCGGGAGTATGGATGGCTACACCTTC. Translating gives CASSVGSMDGYTF. V usage is TRBV2 and J usage is TRBJ1-2; D not resolved. The CDR3 contains 13 residues. V was pared by 4 bases and J by 6 bases, with 12 bases between. Looked up from germline, CDR1 is SNHLY and CDR2 is FYNNEI.

This chain joins TRBV11-2 and TRBJ2-1; D is possibly TRBD1 (5 bases). Trimming removed 0 bases at V and 7 bases at J, with 10 bases between. Germline V gene lookup returns CDR1 SGHAT and CDR2 FQNNGV. The CDR3 contains 14 residues. This chain's CDR3 is CASSLDPQGNEQFF. CDR3 DNA: TGTGCCAGCAGCTTAGATCCCCAGGGAAATGAGCAGTTCTTC.

This clone appeared a few times. The genes are TRBV9 and TRBJ1-1, with 8 bases matching TRBD1. This CDR3 region has 14 residues. The V gene's germline CDR1 is SGDLS and CDR2 YYNGEE. Germline trimming cut 0 bases from V and 10 bases from J; bases unmatched to any gene: 8. The CDR3 bases are TGTGCCAGCAGCGTAGGTGGACAGGGCTTTGGAGCTTTCTTT. Its translation is CASSVGGQGFGAFF.

The CDR3 nucleotides read TGTGCCAGTAGTATTGGGCGGGAGTACTACAATGAGCAGTTCTTC. Translating it yields CASSIGREYYNEQFF. V and J are TRBV19 and TRBJ2-1; 7 bases are shared with TRBD2. Trimming removed 3 bases from V and 3 bases from J; junction bases left unmatched: 5. In germline, CDR1 is LNHDA, CDR2 SQIVND (reference sequence). This CDR3 is 15 amino acids long.

This clone was picked up a small number of times. V is TRBV27 and J is TRBJ1-6; 9 bases are shared with TRBD1. In germline, CDR1 is MNHEY, CDR2 SMNVEV (reference sequence). This CDR3 spans 16 amino acids. The trim removed 3 bases at V and 9 bases at J, leaving 9 bases unmatched. The CDR3 loop is CASSFARDREGSPLHF. In nucleotides, the CDR3 is TGTGCCAGCAGTTTTGCCCGGGACAGGGAGGGTTCACCCCTCCACTTT.

The J gene is TRBJ1-2, the V gene TRBV4-1; D gene ambiguous. CDR1 and CDR2 from the germline V gene are MGHRA and YSYEKL. The CDR3 loop spans 12 amino acids. Trimming took off 0 bases at V and 10 bases at J, with 9 bases between the two ends. CDR3 amino acids: CASSQEEEDYTF. The CDR3 DNA reads TGCGCCAGCAGCCAAGAAGAGGAAGACTACACCTTC.

V is TRBV25-1 and J is TRBJ1-4; D possibly corresponds to TRBD1 (5 bases). With 3 bases removed from V and 7 bases from J, the gap between germline ends came to 15 bases. Per the germline V gene, CDR1 is MGHDK and CDR2 is SYGVNS. The CDR3 sequence is 15 residues long. CDR3 DNA sequence: TGTGCCAGCAGTGAGTGGGGGTCGGTAGGTGAAAAACTGTTTTTT. Translating gives CASSEWGSVGEKLFF.

J is TRBJ1-2 and V is TRBV11-2, with a tentative D call TRBD1 (5 bases). The CDR3 is made up of 15 amino acids. From germline, CDR1 is SGHAT and CDR2 FQNNGV. Trimming took off 0 bases at V and 5 bases at J, with 13 bases between the two ends. The CDR3: CASSLDPGAGYGYTF. CDR3 nucleotide sequence: TGTGCCAGCAGCTTAGATCCCGGGGCCGGGTATGGCTACACCTTC.

This chain uses TRBV27 with TRBJ2-1; TRBD2 agrees at 11 bases. V lost 5 bases and J lost 9; bases outside the gene matches: 9. Looked up from germline, CDR1 is MNHEY and CDR2 is SMNVEV (reference sequence). The CDR3 extends over 15 amino acids. The CDR3, as DNA: TGTGCCAGCAGTCCCCGACTAGCGGGGCCTTTTGAGCAGTTCTTC. The encoded protein is CASSPRLAGPFEQFF.

J is TRBJ1-6 and V is TRBV28, with TRBD1 as a possible D gene (6 bases). CDR3 size: 15 residues. Looked up from germline, CDR1 is MDHEN and CDR2 is SYDVKM. V gave up 5 bases and J gave up 7 bases, with 15 bases separating them. CDR3 sequence reads: CASSPLGGGNSPLHF. The CDR3 DNA reads as TGTGCCAGCAGTCCCTTGGGGGGGGGCAATTCACCCCTCCACTTT. The full variable domain, rest sourced from reference TRBV28 and TRBJ1-6, is DVKVTQSSRYLVKRTGEKVFLECVQDMDHENMFWYRQDPGLGLRLIYFSYDVKMKEKGDIPEGYSVSREKKERFSLILESASTNQTSMYLCASSPLGGGNSPLHFGNGTRLTVT.

This sequence joins TRBV29-1 and TRBJ2-1; D perhaps matches TRBD1 (6 bases). Between the trimmed V and J ends, which lost 4 bases and 5 bases, there was a span of 21 bases. This CDR3 is built from 16 residues. Germline assignment: CDR1 SQVTM and CDR2 ANQGSEA. The CDR3 spells CSVGPEVGGANNEQFF. The CDR3 nucleotides read TGCAGCGTTGGGCCTGAAGTTGGGGGCGCAAACAATGAGCAGTTCTTC.

The V gene is TRBV9, the J gene TRBJ1-6; the match to TRBD1 covers 7 bases. The CDR3 extends over 16 amino acids. CDR1 and CDR2 from the germline V gene are SGDLS and YYNGEE. V dropped 4 bases and J dropped 3; count of bases not matched to a gene: 7. The CDR3 bases are TGTGCCAGCAGCACCAGACAGGGCAGCTATAATTCACCCCTCCACTTT. Protein: CASSTRQGSYNSPLHF.

The V gene is TRBV6-1, the J gene TRBJ1-1; D not certain. The V end was cut by 2 bases, the J end by 4 bases, with 8 bases between. There are 13 residues in the CDR3. CDR1 is MNHNS and CDR2 is SASEGT in the germline V gene. The DNA of the CDR3 is TGTGCCAGCAGTGAATTCCTCACCACTGAAGCTTTCTTT. Amino acid sequence: CASSEFLTTEAFF.